Described below is a single T cell receptor (beta chain) sequence and its context. Its target is not known. The template for TCR beta VDJ and CDR3 sequence profiling was genomic DNA. TCRdb used MiXCR to reprocess the reads, holding one entry per CDR3 protein. The data show some 48,000 distinct CDR3 sequences, around 69% seen once. V was clipped by 0 bases and J by 5 bases, with 7 bases between them. The CDR3 runs 13 residues. The sample belongs to a study of CD8+CD57+ T cells in acquired aplastic anemia. The wider study: Mean read depth for CD4+ cells from healthy donors was approximately 10 million.

General study findings and limits: Patients shared some 30 CD8+ CDR3 sequences with controls. For CD8+ Simpson's diversity, patients and controls showed no significant difference.

The sequenced material came from sorted CD4+, CD8+, or CD8+CD57+ T cells (not recorded which) from PBMCs. V usage is TRBV12-3 or TRBV12-4 and J usage is TRBJ2-5; no reliable D call. The source of this sequence is a human donor in good health, serving as a control. CDR3 bases: TGTGCCAGCAGTTTAGCGCTAGTGGAGACCCAGTACTTC. It yields the protein CASSLALVETQYF.